This is a list of T cell receptor beta chains from one sample in a study of radiotherapy plus CTLA-4 blockade in lung cancer. Sequencing was performed with immunoSEQ multiplex PCR; in TCRdb, only in-frame clones are kept and a portion is missing. The sample contains about 98,000 clones, just over 85% of which appear only once. The sample consisted of peripheral blood, taken from a patient treated with radiotherapy plus ipilimumab. The receptors originated from a human donor with non-small cell lung cancer that progressed on radiotherapy plus ipilimumab. Both conserved end residues are part of each CDR3. D genes are given only for firm matches. Where a row states a size, it is once, few, many or the class of an expanded clone; other rows omit it.

j_gene	d_gene	abundance	v_gene	CDR3aa	CDR3nt
TRBJ2-1	.	.	TRBV11-2	CAAGQLYNEQFF	TGTGCGGCGGGGCAGTTATACAATGAGCAGTTCTTC
TRBJ1-1	.	few	TRBV5-4	CASSLAPSEAFF	TGTGCCAGCAGCTTGGCCCCTTCTGAAGCTTTCTTT
TRBJ1-4	.	once	TRBV5-1	CASSKPGQALGNEKLFF	TGCGCCAGCAGCAAACCGGGACAAGCCCTCGGTAATGAAAAACTGTTTTTT
TRBJ1-4	TRBD1	.	TRBV9	CASSITGAGEKLFF	TGTGCCAGCAGCATTACAGGGGCAGGGGAAAAACTGTTTTTT
TRBJ2-4	TRBD1	.	TRBV10-3	CAIRGTGEGIQYF	TGTGCCATCAGAGGGACAGGGGAAGGTATTCAGTACTTC
TRBJ2-7	.	.	TRBV5-4	CASSKTGGTSYEQYF	TGTGCCAGCAGCAAGACTGGAGGGACCTCCTACGAGCAGTACTTC
TRBJ2-1	.	.	TRBV7-6	CASSPTWHANEQFF	TGTGCCAGCAGCCCGACGTGGCATGCCAATGAGCAGTTCTTC
TRBJ2-6	.	.	TRBV13	CASSLGTRHSGANVLTF	TGTGCCAGCAGCTTAGGCACCCGCCACTCTGGGGCCAACGTCCTGACTTTC
TRBJ1-1	.	.	TRBV5-1	CASSLKDSLNTEAFF	TGCGCCAGCAGCCTAAAGGACAGCCTGAACACTGAAGCTTTCTTT
TRBJ2-3	.	.	TRBV5-5	CASSSVFETGMGTQYF	TGTGCCAGCAGCTCCGTTTTCGAGACAGGCATGGGTACGCAGTATTTT
TRBJ1-5	.	.	TRBV2	CASRGEGVQPQHF	TGTGCCAGCAGAGGGGAGGGAGTTCAGCCCCAGCATTTT
TRBJ2-1	.	.	TRBV2	CASARYNEQFF	TGTGCCAGCGCCCGGTACAATGAGCAGTTCTTC
TRBJ1-4	TRBD1	.	TRBV6-6	CASSYSGQVGEKLFF	TGTGCCAGCAGTTACTCGGGACAGGTGGGAGAAAAACTGTTTTTT
TRBJ1-1	.	.	TRBV19	CASRTTWTEAFF	TGTGCCAGCAGGACTACATGGACTGAAGCTTTCTTT
TRBJ1-2	.	.	TRBV2	CASTRLNYGYTF	TGTGCCAGCACACGTTTAAACTATGGCTACACCTTC
TRBJ2-3	TRBD2	few	TRBV12-5	CASGGWGGGSTDTQYF	TGTGCTAGTGGTGGATGGGGCGGGGGAAGCACAGATACGCAGTATTTT
TRBJ1-1	.	.	TRBV7-9	CASSLDKNTEAFF	TGTGCCAGCAGCTTAGATAAGAACACTGAAGCTTTCTTT
TRBJ2-2	.	.	TRBV2	CASKAGGRNTGELFF	TGTGCCAGCAAGGCCGGAGGGCGGAACACCGGGGAGCTGTTTTTT
TRBJ2-1	TRBD2	few	TRBV6-6	CASRLASSYNEQFF	TGTGCCAGCAGACTAGCGTCATCCTACAATGAGCAGTTCTTC
TRBJ2-3	.	.	TRBV4-1	CASSQGPHTDTQYF	TGCGCCAGCAGCCAGGGGCCGCACACGGATACGCAGTATTTT
TRBJ2-2	TRBD2	.	TRBV11-2	CASSLRAGGSTGELFF	TGTGCCAGCAGCTTAAGAGCGGGAGGGTCCACCGGGGAGCTGTTTTTT
TRBJ1-1	.	.	TRBV10-3	CAISGYSGRVNTEAFF	TGTGCCATCAGTGGGTATTCGGGACGGGTGAACACTGAAGCTTTCTTT
TRBJ1-1	.	.	TRBV19	CASCEGLNTEAFF	TGTGCCAGTTGCGAGGGGCTGAACACTGAAGCTTTCTTT
TRBJ2-6	.	.	TRBV2	CASSVRGSGANVLTF	TGTGCCAGCAGTGTTCGGGGATCTGGGGCCAACGTCCTGACTTTC
TRBJ2-5	.	.	TRBV5-1	CASSFDGPETQYF	TGCGCCAGCAGCTTTGACGGGCCGGAGACCCAGTACTTC
TRBJ1-1	.	.	TRBV2	CASRGDSGVAFF	TGTGCCAGCAGGGGGGACTCCGGGGTAGCTTTCTTT
TRBJ2-2	.	.	TRBV5-1	CASSPGTVLVGGELFF	TGCGCCAGCAGCCCCGGGACCGTATTGGTAGGAGGGGAGCTGTTTTTT
TRBJ2-7	TRBD2	.	TRBV7-8	CASSLLTGTSGIEQYF	TGTGCCAGCAGCTTGCTTACCGGGACTAGCGGGATTGAGCAGTACTTC
TRBJ2-2	TRBD1	.	TRBV5-1	CASSEQGWNTGELFF	TGCGCCAGCAGCGAACAGGGGTGGAACACCGGGGAGCTGTTTTTT
TRBJ1-2	.	.	TRBV6-1	CASSDEGRGGYTF	TGTGCCAGCAGTGACGAGGGCCGAGGTGGCTACACCTTC
TRBJ1-1	.	.	TRBV28	CASIRGGSQTEAFF	TGTGCCAGCATCCGGGGGGGCAGCCAGACTGAAGCTTTCTTT
TRBJ2-7	.	.	TRBV6-1	CASSTGTATYEQYF	TGTGCCAGCAGTACCGGGACGGCCACCTACGAGCAGTACTTC
TRBJ2-7	TRBD2	.	TRBV25-1	CASRPAGAFYEQYF	TGTGCCAGCAGGCCAGCGGGAGCCTTTTACGAGCAGTACTTC
TRBJ2-7	TRBD2	few	TRBV7-9	CASSPGGSYEQYF	TGTGCCAGCAGTCCCGGGGGGAGCTACGAGCAGTACTTC
TRBJ2-7	.	.	TRBV7-2	CASSLVWGEQYF	TGTGCCAGCAGCTTAGTTTGGGGCGAGCAGTACTTC
TRBJ1-2	.	once	TRBV10-2	CAAQTSTRDFPYGYTF	TGCGCCGCCCAAACGTCCACCCGGGACTTCCCCTATGGCTACACCTTC
TRBJ2-7	.	.	TRBV7-9	CASKKGSGTLFEQYF	TGTGCCAGCAAAAAGGGATCCGGGACTCTGTTCGAGCAGTACTTC
TRBJ2-7	.	.	TRBV6-1	CASSEALPPAVFDEQYF	TGTGCCAGCAGTGAAGCCCTTCCGCCCGCTGTCTTTGACGAGCAGTACTTC
TRBJ1-3	.	.	TRBV18	CASSPFKGTRGNTIYF	TGTGCCAGCTCACCTTTCAAGGGGACCCGGGGAAACACCATATATTTT
TRBJ1-1	.	once	TRBV10-3	CAISGDRSPPNTEAFF	TGTGCCATCAGTGGGGACCGATCACCCCCTAACACTGAAGCTTTCTTT
TRBJ2-3	.	.	TRBV21-1	CASSKGGTSGSLNTQYF	TGTGCCAGCAGCAAAGGGGGGACTAGCGGGAGTTTGAATACGCAGTATTTT
TRBJ2-1	.	.	TRBV4-1	CASSSVPQGGNEQFF	TGCGCCAGCAGCTCAGTGCCGCAGGGCGGGAATGAGCAGTTCTTC
TRBJ2-6	.	.	TRBV4-1	CASSHPVPRSGANVLTF	TGCGCCAGCAGCCACCCGGTCCCGCGCTCTGGGGCCAACGTCCTGACTTTC
TRBJ2-5	.	.	TRBV18	CASSPQRGVGQETQYF	TGTGCCAGCTCACCGCAAAGGGGAGTGGGTCAAGAGACCCAGTACTTC
TRBJ1-3	.	.	TRBV11-3	CASSLRVQTGNTIYF	TGTGCCAGCAGCTTACGGGTACAGACTGGAAACACCATATATTTT
TRBJ1-5	.	.	TRBV7-9	CASSADGSSNQPQHF	TGTGCCAGCAGCGCGGACGGAAGTAGCAATCAGCCCCAGCATTTT
TRBJ1-2	TRBD1	.	TRBV7-9	CASSLGGTGTYGYTF	TGTGCCAGCAGCTTAGGAGGGACAGGGACCTATGGCTACACCTTC